A single sample gave rise to the 26 T cell receptor beta chains below, sequenced in a study of blood T cells in healthy people across ages. Next came a second PCR, run for about 6 to 12 cycles, which used a sample-barcoded 5' primer along with a J-beta primer mix. A single record per CDR3 protein comes from TCRdb applying MiXCR to the 5' RACE reads. The sample contains about 1 million distinct CDR3 sequences, roughly 45% of which appear only once. The sample consisted of blood. The receptors were sampled from a woman aged 55-69 years in good health.

The chain links TRBV4-1 to TRBJ2-1; no clear D gene. Trimming removed 0 bases from V and 8 bases from J, with 2 bases in between. The CDR3 contains 11 residues. Germline V lookup: CDR1 MGHRA, CDR2 YSYEKL. CDR3 bases: TGCGCCAGCAGCCAAGACGATGAGCAGTTCTTC. This translates into CASSQDDEQFF.

This clonotype appeared many times. This chain connects TRBV20-1 to TRBJ2-1; 12 bases align to TRBD2. The V and J ends lost 6 bases and 8 bases, in that order; junction bases with no gene match: 8. The CDR3 is 14 amino acids. Germline V lookup: CDR1 DFQATT, CDR2 SNEGSKA (reference sequence). DNA of the CDR3: TGCAGTGCGGACTCTAGCGGGAGGGTTTATGAGCAGTTCTTC. It is translated as CSADSSGRVYEQFF.

The gene calls are TRBV5-1 and TRBJ1-4; D not certain. The V end lost 0 bases, the J end lost 0 bases, and 24 bases lay between the germline ends. Germline CDR1 and CDR2: SGHRS and YFSETQ. The CDR3 extends over 21 amino acids. The CDR3 sequence is CASSLGRLGSARGATNEKLFF. DNA for the CDR3: TGCGCCAGCAGCTTGGGCCGGCTGGGGTCGGCTCGCGGGGCAACTAATGAAAAACTGTTTTTT.

This clonotype was recorded many times. The chain employs TRBV20-1 and TRBJ2-5, with TRBD1 matching 8 bases. The CDR3 covers 15 residues. With 3 bases clipped from V and 7 bases from J, the junction kept 13 bases outside the gene matches. Germline loops: CDR1 DFQATT, CDR2 SNEGSKA (reference sequence). In DNA, the CDR3 is TGCAGTGCTAGCGGACAGGGTGGGAAGTATGGGACCCAGTACTTC. Its translation: CSASGQGGKYGTQYF.

The rearrangement joins TRBV10-3 to TRBJ2-1; a weak D match, TRBD1 (6 bases). CDR1 and CDR2 (germline): ENHRY, SYGVKD. The CDR3 length is 15 residues. V was shortened by 4 bases and J by 2 bases, with 12 bases between the two germline ends. For the CDR3, the DNA is TGTGCCATCAGTGTTGGGACAACTCCCTACAATGAGCAGTTCTTC. This sequence encodes CAISVGTTPYNEQFF.

This chain uses TRBV15 with TRBJ2-2; D gene uncertain. Germline-derived CDR1 and CDR2 are LNHNV and YYDKDF (reference sequence). The CDR3 consists of 15 residues. The V and J ends lost 0 bases and 3 bases respectively, with 8 bases between them. Written as DNA, the CDR3 is TGTGCCACCAGCAGAGATCGGAGCCACACCGGGGAGCTGTTTTTT. The encoded protein is CATSRDRSHTGELFF.

The J gene is TRBJ1-6, the V gene TRBV4-1, with D tentatively TRBD1 (6 bases). V lost 0 bases, J lost 5 bases, and 14 bases lay in between. Germline V CDR1 and CDR2: MGHRA, YSYEKL. The CDR3 loop spans 17 amino acids. CDR3 in amino acids: CASSQDRLGTHNSPLHF. The CDR3 DNA reads as TGCGCCAGCAGCCAAGATAGACTCGGGACACATAATTCACCCCTCCACTTT.

This clonotype has only a few counts. CDR3 region: CASSNFLDSYEQYF. CDR3 DNA: TGTGCCAGCAGCAACTTTTTGGACTCCTACGAGCAGTACTTC. V gene TRBV3-1 combines with J gene TRBJ2-7; D not resolved. CDR1 LGHDT and CDR2 YNNKEL come from the germline V gene (reference sequence). The CDR3 length is 14 residues. Trimming took 5 bases from V and 0 from J, leaving 11 bases between them.

There are a few counts of this clonotype. The rearrangement links TRBV20-1 to TRBJ1-2; TRBD1 matches at 7 bases. The CDR3 is made up of 16 amino acids. Per germline, CDR1 DFQATT and CDR2 SNEGSKA (reference sequence). J was trimmed by 7 bases and V by 2 bases; bases with no gene match: 16. As DNA, the CDR3 is TGCAGTGCTAGATCCCCCTGGGACAGCACCCAGGGTGGCTACACCTTC. As protein: CSARSPWDSTQGGYTF.

This clonotype turned up a few times. The rearrangement uses TRBV2 and TRBJ2-7; 10 bases line up with TRBD1. The CDR3 is made up of 13 amino acids. Germline loops: CDR1 SNHLY, CDR2 FYNNEI. The V gene end was trimmed by 6 bases and the J gene end by 3 bases; junction bases not matched to a gene: 2. The CDR3 loop reads CASRRDRGYEQYF. The CDR3 nucleotides read TGTGCCAGCAGAAGGGACAGGGGCTACGAGCAGTACTTC.

The table lists this clonotype with a few counts. The rearrangement uses TRBV10-3 and TRBJ2-2, with 8 bases identical to TRBD1. This CDR3 is 14 amino acids long. J lost 7 bases, V lost 6 bases, and 7 bases had no gene match. Germline CDR1 is ENHRY and CDR2 is SYGVKD. The CDR3 DNA sequence: TGTGCCATCAGCCAGGGGGCGAATATCGGGGAGCTGTTTTTT. It codes for CAISQGANIGELFF.

This clonotype appeared a few times. Being one base from a much bigger clone, this may be a read error. This chain connects TRBV28 to TRBJ2-7, with D possibly being TRBD1 (5 bases). The CDR3 contains 13 residues. V shed 3 bases and J shed 4 bases, with 10 bases lying between them. Germline CDR1 MDHEN, CDR2 SYDVKM. CDR3 residues: CASSFPGPYEQYF. CDR3 coding DNA: TGTGCCAGCAGTTTCCCAGGGCCTTACGAGCAGTACTTC.

The rearrangement uses TRBV2 and TRBJ1-5; D gene ambiguous. CDR1 and CDR2 (germline): SNHLY, FYNNEI. Trimming took 6 bases from V and 5 from J, leaving 11 bases between them. There are 13 residues in the CDR3. CDR3 sequence reads: CASRVALHQPQHF. CDR3 DNA sequence: TGTGCCAGCAGAGTTGCACTCCATCAGCCCCAGCATTTT.

The rearrangement joins TRBV12-5 to TRBJ2-5, with D perhaps TRBD1 (6 bases). Trimming removed 5 bases from V and 0 bases from J, with 10 bases in between. Per the germline V gene, CDR1 is LGHNT and CDR2 is FRNRAP. This CDR3 contains 14 residues. The CDR3 nucleotides read TGTGCTAGTGGTACTGGACAGTACCAAGAGACCCAGTACTTC. Encoded protein: CASGTGQYQETQYF.

The chain is built from TRBV7-8 and TRBJ1-2; a weak D match, TRBD1 (5 bases). The CDR3 sequence is 15 residues long. CDR1 is SGHVS and CDR2 is FQNEAQ in the germline V gene. The germline V and J ends were trimmed by 7 bases and 2 bases, with 17 bases remaining between them. Here the CDR3 DNA reads TGTGCCAGCACCTCCCGGGGGTTTTTAAACTATGGCTACACCTTC. Residues: CASTSRGFLNYGYTF.

This clonotype was counted a few times. The chain is built from TRBV9 and TRBJ2-1, with 8 nucleotides matching TRBD2. Looked up from germline, CDR1 is SGDLS and CDR2 is YYNGEE. After removal of 6 bases from V and 6 bases from J, the junction contained 5 bases not matched to a gene. The CDR3 covers 13 residues. Written as DNA, the CDR3 is TGTGCCAGCATGCCAAGCGGGAGCAATGAGCAGTTCTTC. Its protein product is CASMPSGSNEQFF. The complete variable domain, with remaining parts taken from reference TRBV9 and TRBJ2-1, reads DSGVTQTPKHLITATGQRVTLRCSPRSGDLSVYWYQQSLDQGLQFLIQYYNGEERAKGNILERFSAQQFPDLHSELNLSSLELGDSALYFCASMPSGSNEQFFGPGTRLTVL.

The sample holds a few counts of this clonotype. The CDR3 DNA reads TGTGCCAGCAGCAAAATGAGGCGTAAAGAGACCCAGTACTTC. The encoded protein is CASSKMRRKETQYF. The chain has TRBV21-1 and TRBJ2-5. TRBV21-1 is deemed a pseudogene. CDR3 length: 14 amino acids.

The V call is TRBV24-1, the J call TRBJ2-2; 10 positions match TRBD1. The trim removed 8 bases at V and 6 bases at J, leaving 5 bases unmatched. CDR1 and CDR2 (germline): KGHDR, SFDVKD. The CDR3 sequence is 14 residues long. Here the CDR3 reads CATTGTGVAGELFF. The CDR3, as DNA: TGTGCCACCACCGGGACAGGGGTGGCCGGGGAGCTGTTTTTT.

The chain links TRBV13 to TRBJ2-4; a weak D match, TRBD1 (6 bases). The J call may be mistaken, given a closer DNA end match to TRBJ2-7. Germline CDR1 PRHDT, CDR2 FYEKMQ (reference sequence). The CDR3 has 14 residues. As DNA, the CDR3 is TGTGCCAGCAGCGAGAGGGGGAGAAGCTACGAGCAGTACTTC. Protein sequence: CASSERGRSYEQYF.

As concerns this clonotype: The junction and the germline gene differ at one end; a read error may be behind it. The chain uses TRBV6-5 and TRBJ1-6; no clear D. Germline CDR1 is MNHEY and CDR2 is SVGAGI. This CDR3 spans 15 amino acids. CDR3 residues: CASSYSNRLNSPLHF. DNA of the CDR3: TGTGCCAGCAGTTACTCGAACCGCTTAAATTCGCCCCTCCACTTT.

V gene TRBV2 combines with J gene TRBJ2-3; D remains ambiguous. The CDR3 length is 13 residues. Germline CDR1 SNHLY, CDR2 FYNNEI. Trimming shortened V by 2 bases and J by 6 bases, and 9 bases separated the two germline ends. CDR3 loop: CASSERVPDTQYF. CDR3 bases: TGTGCCAGCAGTGAAAGGGTCCCGGATACGCAGTATTTT.

This clonotype was seen a handful of times. J is TRBJ1-5 and V is TRBV4-2; 8 positions match TRBD1. The CDR3 extends over 16 amino acids. Trimming cost V 1 base and J 7 bases; bases outside gene matches: 9. CDR1 and CDR2 (germline): LGHNA, YNFKEQ. The CDR3 reads CASSQAGQGSSQPQHF. For the CDR3, the DNA is TGTGCCAGCAGCCAAGCCGGACAGGGTTCCAGCCAGCCCCAGCATTTT.

This chain joins TRBV20-1 and TRBJ2-4, with 9 positions matching TRBD2. Germline V gives CDR1 DFQATT, CDR2 SNEGSKA (reference sequence). The CDR3 runs to 17 residues. The V and J ends lost 3 bases and 0 bases, in that order; junction bases with no gene match: 9. Here the CDR3 reads CSARSAGGVLAKNIQYF. CDR3 nucleotides: TGCAGTGCTAGGTCGGCGGGAGGGGTCCTAGCCAAAAACATTCAGTACTTC.

The rearrangement links TRBV12-3 or TRBV12-4 to TRBJ2-7; unclear D gene. The CDR3 has 12 residues. Trimming pared 6 bases from V and 7 bases from J, leaving 13 bases between. The CDR3 region is CASSLSIGEQYF. The DNA for the CDR3 is TGTGCCAGCAGCCTCTCAATCGGGGAGCAGTACTTC.

This clonotype has a handful of counts. The V gene is TRBV4-2, the J gene TRBJ2-3, with 7 bases identical to TRBD2. CDR1 and CDR2 (germline): LGHNA, YNFKEQ. The V gene end was trimmed by 2 bases and the J gene end by 3 bases; junction bases not matched to a gene: 5. CDR3 length: 15 amino acids. The CDR3 DNA reads as TGTGCCAGCAGCCAATATCTGCGGGAGACAGATACGCAGTATTTT. It encodes CASSQYLRETDTQYF.

The rearrangement links TRBV14 to TRBJ1-4; D call uncertain. From germline, CDR1 is SGHDN and CDR2 FVKESK. Trimming pared 4 bases from V and 8 bases from J, leaving 11 bases between. The CDR3 spans 13 residues. CDR3 bases: TGTGCCAGCAGCCCGGTAGGCCGGGAAAAACTGTTTTTT. Translation: CASSPVGREKLFF.